These T cell receptor beta chains were read from a single sample in a study of blood T cells in healthy people across ages. TCRdb independently ran MiXCR on the 5' RACE reads; one entry per CDR3 protein. There are 1.5 million or so distinct CDR3 sequences in the sample; 42% occur only once, and approximately 7.9% lies in the top ten. The source material was blood. These receptors all stem from a woman younger than 30 in good health. CDR3s include the opening cysteine and the closing phenylalanine or tryptophan. D genes are given only for firm matches. The size field is filled for only some rows; it gives once, few, many or a size class.

clone size: few; V gene: TRBV20-1; D gene: NA; J gene: TRBJ2-1; CDR3 protein: CSARARGPRSYNEQFF; CDR3 DNA: TGCAGTGCTAGGGCCAGGGGCCCCCGTTCCTACAATGAGCAGTTCTTC
clone size: few; V gene: TRBV9; D gene: TRBD1; J gene: TRBJ2-5; CDR3 protein: CASSVVTGEGVETQYF; CDR3 DNA: TGTGCCAGCAGCGTAGTAACAGGGGAAGGTGTGGAGACCCAGTACTTC
clone size: NA; V gene: TRBV29-1; D gene: NA; J gene: TRBJ2-3; CDR3 protein: CSSEGLGTDTQYF; CDR3 DNA: TGCAGCTCTGAGGGTCTAGGCACAGATACGCAGTATTTT
clone size: once; V gene: TRBV5-1; D gene: NA; J gene: TRBJ2-3; CDR3 protein: CASSLPTDSSTDTQYF; CDR3 DNA: TGCGCCAGCAGCCTCCCCACGGACAGTAGCACAGATACGCAGTATTTT
clone size: few; V gene: TRBV5-1; D gene: TRBD2; J gene: TRBJ2-5; CDR3 protein: CASSLSTSGAPKTQYF; CDR3 DNA: TGCGCCAGCAGCCTTTCGACTAGCGGGGCCCCCAAGACCCAGTACTTC
clone size: NA; V gene: TRBV27; D gene: NA; J gene: TRBJ2-3; CDR3 protein: CASRSEAGRTDTQYF; CDR3 DNA: TGTGCCAGCAGATCTGAGGCGGGGCGCACAGATACGCAGTATTTT
clone size: NA; V gene: TRBV4-2; D gene: NA; J gene: TRBJ2-5; CDR3 protein: CASSLQPLSGRETQYF; CDR3 DNA: TGTGCCAGCAGCCTCCAACCCCTCAGCGGGCGTGAGACCCAGTACTTC
clone size: few; V gene: TRBV6-1; D gene: NA; J gene: TRBJ2-3; CDR3 protein: CASSVSGLSTDTQYF; CDR3 DNA: TGTGCCAGCAGCGTCTCGGGGCTTAGCACAGATACGCAGTATTTT
clone size: NA; V gene: TRBV12-3/TRBV12-4; D gene: NA; J gene: TRBJ2-5; CDR3 protein: CASSLLVETQYF; CDR3 DNA: TGTGCCAGCAGTTTGCTAGTAGAGACCCAGTACTTC
clone size: NA; V gene: TRBV11-2; D gene: NA; J gene: TRBJ1-5; CDR3 protein: CASSLQPTDLSNQPQHF; CDR3 DNA: TGTGCCAGCAGCCTCCAACCGACAGATCTTAGCAATCAGCCCCAGCATTTT
clone size: NA; V gene: TRBV11-2; D gene: NA; J gene: TRBJ1-5; CDR3 protein: CASSLRPGGAGKPQHF; CDR3 DNA: TGTGCCAGCAGCTTAAGACCGGGGGGCGCAGGAAAGCCCCAGCATTTT
clone size: few; V gene: TRBV9; D gene: TRBD1; J gene: TRBJ2-7; CDR3 protein: CASSVSWGQTYEQYF; CDR3 DNA: TGTGCCAGCAGCGTATCGTGGGGACAGACCTACGAGCAGTACTTC
clone size: NA; V gene: TRBV11-2; D gene: TRBD1; J gene: TRBJ2-7; CDR3 protein: CASSLGRQGTYYEQYF; CDR3 DNA: TGTGCCAGCAGCTTAGGGAGACAGGGTACTTACTACGAGCAGTACTTC
clone size: NA; V gene: TRBV12-3/TRBV12-4; D gene: NA; J gene: TRBJ2-3; CDR3 protein: CASCPLARGTDMQYF; CDR3 DNA: TGTGCCAGCTGTCCCCTAGCGCGTGGGACAGATATGCAGTATTTT
clone size: few; V gene: TRBV7-8; D gene: NA; J gene: TRBJ1-4; CDR3 protein: CASSQSVVPNEKLFF; CDR3 DNA: TGTGCCAGCAGCCAAAGTGTCGTACCTAATGAAAAACTGTTTTTT
clone size: NA; V gene: TRBV7-8; D gene: TRBD1; J gene: TRBJ1-2; CDR3 protein: CASSLARQGFNYGYTF; CDR3 DNA: TGTGCCAGCAGCTTAGCAAGACAGGGGTTTAACTATGGCTACACCTTC
clone size: NA; V gene: TRBV12-3/TRBV12-4; D gene: NA; J gene: TRBJ2-5; CDR3 protein: CASSFGQLYNEQYF; CDR3 DNA: TGTGCCAGCAGTTTCGGACAGCTTTACAATGAGCAGTACTTC
clone size: few; V gene: TRBV7-9; D gene: TRBD2; J gene: TRBJ2-4; CDR3 protein: CASSSRLAGQAKNIQYF; CDR3 DNA: TGTGCCAGCAGCTCCCGTCTAGCGGGCCAAGCCAAAAACATTCAGTACTTC
clone size: NA; V gene: TRBV13; D gene: NA; J gene: TRBJ2-7; CDR3 protein: CASSLGRPGEQYF; CDR3 DNA: TGTGCCAGCAGCTTAGGCCGTCCTGGCGAGCAGTACTTC
clone size: NA; V gene: TRBV5-5; D gene: TRBD2; J gene: TRBJ2-3; CDR3 protein: CASSLEGGLLAGVDSNTQYF; CDR3 DNA: TGTGCCAGCAGCTTGGAAGGCGGTCTACTAGCGGGGGTTGATTCGAATACGCAGTATTTT
clone size: once; V gene: TRBV6-1; D gene: TRBD2; J gene: TRBJ2-3; CDR3 protein: CASSEMGLAGVPTSTDTQYF; CDR3 DNA: TGTGCCAGCAGTGAAATGGGCCTAGCGGGGGTTCCCACTAGCACAGATACGCAGTATTTT
clone size: few; V gene: TRBV7-2; D gene: NA; J gene: TRBJ1-2; CDR3 protein: CASSLAVTGYDGYTF; CDR3 DNA: TGTGCCAGCAGCTTAGCGGTTACAGGGTATGATGGCTACACCTTC
clone size: few; V gene: TRBV20-1; D gene: TRBD1; J gene: TRBJ1-5; CDR3 protein: CSAPTGAQGNQPQHF; CDR3 DNA: TGCAGTGCGCCGACAGGGGCGCAAGGCAATCAGCCCCAGCATTTT
clone size: once; V gene: TRBV10-1; D gene: NA; J gene: TRBJ2-3; CDR3 protein: CASADQSPDTQYF; CDR3 DNA: TGCGCCAGCGCGGATCAGTCGCCAGATACGCAGTATTTT
clone size: NA; V gene: TRBV7-9; D gene: TRBD2; J gene: TRBJ2-1; CDR3 protein: CASSLRKIERERAYNEQFF; CDR3 DNA: TGTGCCAGCAGCTTAAGGAAAATCGAGCGGGAGAGGGCCTACAATGAGCAGTTCTTC
clone size: few; V gene: TRBV11-1; D gene: TRBD2; J gene: TRBJ2-3; CDR3 protein: CASSNSGAPSTDTQYF; CDR3 DNA: TGTGCCAGCAGCAACAGCGGGGCCCCTAGCACAGATACGCAGTATTTT
clone size: few; V gene: TRBV6-1; D gene: TRBD2; J gene: TRBJ2-1; CDR3 protein: CATTLAGYNEQFF; CDR3 DNA: TGTGCCACCACACTAGCGGGCTACAATGAGCAGTTCTTC
clone size: NA; V gene: TRBV20-1; D gene: TRBD1; J gene: TRBJ1-2; CDR3 protein: CSARTGTDYGYTF; CDR3 DNA: TGCAGTGCAAGGACCGGGACAGACTATGGCTACACCTTC
clone size: NA; V gene: TRBV14; D gene: NA; J gene: TRBJ1-2; CDR3 protein: CASSQLQLYGYTF; CDR3 DNA: TGTGCCAGCAGCCAACTACAGCTATATGGCTACACCTTC
clone size: NA; V gene: TRBV11-2; D gene: TRBD1; J gene: TRBJ2-5; CDR3 protein: CASSRRGPGEQYF; CDR3 DNA: TGTGCCAGCAGCCGCAGGGGGCCGGGGGAGCAGTACTTC
clone size: NA; V gene: TRBV15; D gene: TRBD1; J gene: TRBJ1-4; CDR3 protein: CATSRRAGTANEKLFF; CDR3 DNA: TGTGCCACCAGCAGACGAGCGGGGACAGCGAATGAAAAACTGTTTTTT
clone size: few; V gene: TRBV29-1; D gene: TRBD2; J gene: TRBJ2-1; CDR3 protein: CSVRPGLAGLGDEQFF; CDR3 DNA: TGCAGCGTCCGACCGGGACTAGCGGGGCTTGGGGATGAGCAGTTCTTC
clone size: NA; V gene: TRBV29-1; D gene: TRBD1; J gene: TRBJ2-7; CDR3 protein: CSVEGGDRRYEQYF; CDR3 DNA: TGCAGCGTTGAAGGTGGGGACAGGCGTTACGAGCAGTACTTC
clone size: NA; V gene: TRBV20-1; D gene: NA; J gene: TRBJ2-7; CDR3 protein: CSATSGTDHSYEQYF; CDR3 DNA: TGCAGTGCTACCTCCGGGACCGACCACTCCTACGAGCAGTACTTC
clone size: NA; V gene: TRBV12-3/TRBV12-4; D gene: TRBD2; J gene: TRBJ2-1; CDR3 protein: CTSSQAGRGYNEQFF; CDR3 DNA: TGTACCAGCAGCCAAGCGGGGAGGGGTTACAATGAGCAGTTCTTC
clone size: NA; V gene: TRBV5-1; D gene: TRBD1; J gene: TRBJ2-7; CDR3 protein: CASSFVEGADYEQYF; CDR3 DNA: TGCGCCAGCAGTTTTGTAGAGGGGGCGGACTACGAGCAGTACTTC
clone size: NA; V gene: TRBV28; D gene: NA; J gene: TRBJ1-2; CDR3 protein: CASTPTGRFYGYTF; CDR3 DNA: TGTGCCAGCACACCAACGGGGAGGTTCTATGGCTACACCTTC
clone size: NA; V gene: TRBV29-1; D gene: NA; J gene: TRBJ1-3; CDR3 protein: CSARGPNSGNTIYF; CDR3 DNA: TGCAGCGCACGGGGACCGAACTCTGGAAACACCATATATTTT
clone size: NA; V gene: TRBV12-3/TRBV12-4; D gene: NA; J gene: TRBJ2-4; CDR3 protein: CASSLGPGDIQYF; CDR3 DNA: TGTGCCAGCAGTTTAGGCCCGGGGGACATTCAGTACTTC
clone size: many; V gene: TRBV5-1; D gene: TRBD1; J gene: TRBJ1-4; CDR3 protein: CASSPGTGGEKLFF; CDR3 DNA: TGCGCCAGCAGCCCCGGGACAGGAGGCGAAAAACTGTTTTTT
clone size: few; V gene: TRBV7-8; D gene: NA; J gene: TRBJ2-7; CDR3 protein: CASSLSPQDYEQYF; CDR3 DNA: TGTGCCAGCAGCTTATCACCGCAGGACTACGAGCAGTACTTC
clone size: NA; V gene: TRBV21-1; D gene: NA; J gene: TRBJ1-4; CDR3 protein: CASRTATNEKLFF; CDR3 DNA: TGTGCCAGCAGGACAGCAACTAATGAAAAACTGTTTTTT
clone size: NA; V gene: TRBV29-1; D gene: NA; J gene: TRBJ2-7; CDR3 protein: CSVRAGQNYEQYF; CDR3 DNA: TGCAGCGTTCGCGCGGGACAGAACTACGAGCAGTACTTC
clone size: few; V gene: TRBV11-2; D gene: TRBD2; J gene: TRBJ2-5; CDR3 protein: CASSPPQVLAGETQYF; CDR3 DNA: TGTGCCAGCAGCCCCCCACAGGTCTTAGCGGGTGAGACCCAGTACTTC
clone size: few; V gene: TRBV7-9; D gene: NA; J gene: TRBJ2-7; CDR3 protein: CASRPSVGRPHEQYF; CDR3 DNA: TGTGCCAGCAGACCCTCGGTTGGCAGGCCCCACGAGCAGTACTTC
clone size: NA; V gene: TRBV11-3; D gene: NA; J gene: TRBJ2-7; CDR3 protein: CASSLDLTQQYF; CDR3 DNA: TGTGCCAGCAGCCTGGACCTTACCCAGCAGTACTTC
clone size: few; V gene: TRBV10-3; D gene: NA; J gene: TRBJ1-1; CDR3 protein: CAISVQERGTEAFF; CDR3 DNA: TGTGCCATCAGTGTTCAGGAGCGAGGCACTGAAGCTTTCTTT
clone size: NA; V gene: TRBV12-3/TRBV12-4; D gene: NA; J gene: TRBJ2-4; CDR3 protein: CASTSVYHGDIQYF; CDR3 DNA: TGTGCCAGCACCTCCGTATACCACGGGGACATTCAGTACTTC
clone size: NA; V gene: TRBV11-1; D gene: NA; J gene: TRBJ1-5; CDR3 protein: CASSLENRPMAGNQPQHF; CDR3 DNA: TGTGCCAGCAGCCTCGAAAACAGACCTATGGCGGGCAATCAGCCCCAGCATTTT
clone size: NA; V gene: TRBV7-8; D gene: TRBD1; J gene: TRBJ2-5; CDR3 protein: CASSLEGARLGETQYF; CDR3 DNA: TGTGCCAGCAGCTTAGAGGGGGCAAGATTGGGAGAGACCCAGTACTTC
clone size: NA; V gene: TRBV7-9; D gene: TRBD2; J gene: TRBJ2-1; CDR3 protein: CASRRAGAPSYNEQFF; CDR3 DNA: TGTGCCAGCAGGCGAGCGGGAGCCCCCTCCTACAATGAGCAGTTCTTC
clone size: NA; V gene: TRBV5-1; D gene: TRBD2; J gene: TRBJ2-3; CDR3 protein: CASSNGLAAYTDTQYF; CDR3 DNA: TGCGCCAGCAGCAACGGACTAGCGGCATACACAGATACGCAGTATTTT